This T cell receptor (beta chain) was observed in a study of molecular identifiers for immune sequencing clone quantification. Notes on the study in general: It was shown that clones above 20 RNA copies held over 99% of effector molecules, but under 1% in naive cells. Single-cell amounts of spiked Jurkat TCR RNA were reportedly detectable among over 750,000 naive cells.

There are a few counts of this clonotype. Its antigen is unidentified. In the sort, naive CD8 T cells were defined as CD8+CD4-CCR7+CD45RA+. Libraries of bulk TCR were made by previously described methods (with listed TCR primers). One entry per CDR3 protein, called by TCRdb with MiXCR from the PCR reads. Of about 500,000 distinct CDR3 sequences listed, approximately 25% were seen once; the top ten hold about 0.75%. This TCR was recovered from a human donor in good health. Some libraries in this study had Jurkat cell RNA spiked in. Sequencing was done on a sample of naive CD8+ T cells from blood, with Jurkat cell RNA spiked in. Subset here: FACS-sorted CD8+CD4-CCR7+CD45RA+ naive T cells.

Written as DNA, the CDR3 is TGTGCCAGCAGCCAAGGGACCCTTGCCGGGGGTCAAGAGACCCAGTACTTC. This codes for CASSQGTLAGGQETQYF. V and J are TRBV3-1 and TRBJ2-5, with TRBD2 as a possible D gene (6 bases). This CDR3 region has 17 residues. V gave up 1 base and J gave up 2 bases, with 17 bases separating them. Germline CDR1 LGHDT, CDR2 YNNKEL (reference sequence).